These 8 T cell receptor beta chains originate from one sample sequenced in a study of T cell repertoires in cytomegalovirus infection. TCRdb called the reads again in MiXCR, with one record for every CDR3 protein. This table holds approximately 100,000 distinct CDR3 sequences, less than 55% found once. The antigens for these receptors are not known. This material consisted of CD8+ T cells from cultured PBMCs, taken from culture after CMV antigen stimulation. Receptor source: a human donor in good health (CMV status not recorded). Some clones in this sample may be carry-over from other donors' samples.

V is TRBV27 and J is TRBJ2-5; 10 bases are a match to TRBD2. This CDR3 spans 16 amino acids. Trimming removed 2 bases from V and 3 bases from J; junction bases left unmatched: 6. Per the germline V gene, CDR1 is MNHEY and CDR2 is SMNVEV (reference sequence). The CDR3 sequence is CASSLEFGLAEETQYF. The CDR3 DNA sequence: TGTGCCAGCAGTTTAGAATTCGGACTAGCGGAAGAGACCCAGTACTTC.

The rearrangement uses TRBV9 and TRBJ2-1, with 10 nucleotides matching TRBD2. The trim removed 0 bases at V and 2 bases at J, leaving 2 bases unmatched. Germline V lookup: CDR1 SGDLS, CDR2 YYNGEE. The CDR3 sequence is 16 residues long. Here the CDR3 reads CASSVEAGGTYNEQFF. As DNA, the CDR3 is TGTGCCAGCAGCGTAGAAGCGGGGGGGACCTACAATGAGCAGTTCTTC. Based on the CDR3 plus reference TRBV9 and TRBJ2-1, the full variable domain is DSGVTQTPKHLITATGQRVTLRCSPRSGDLSVYWYQQSLDQGLQFLIQYYNGEERAKGNILERFSAQQFPDLHSELNLSSLELGDSALYFCASSVEAGGTYNEQFFGPGTRLTVL.

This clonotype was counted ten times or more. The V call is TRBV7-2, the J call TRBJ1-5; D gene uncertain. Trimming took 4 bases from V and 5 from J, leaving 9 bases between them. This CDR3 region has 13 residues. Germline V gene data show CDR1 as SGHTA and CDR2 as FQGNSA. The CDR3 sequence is CASSYQRDQPQHF. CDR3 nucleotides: TGTGCCAGCAGCTATCAGAGAGATCAGCCCCAGCATTTT.

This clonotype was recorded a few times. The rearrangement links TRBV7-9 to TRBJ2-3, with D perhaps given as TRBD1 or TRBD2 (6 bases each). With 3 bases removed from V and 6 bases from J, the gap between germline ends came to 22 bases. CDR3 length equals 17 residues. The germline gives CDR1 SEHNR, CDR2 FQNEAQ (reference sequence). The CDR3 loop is CASSFPHLKGGLDTQYF. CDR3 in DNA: TGTGCCAGCAGCTTTCCCCACCTAAAGGGGGGATTGGATACGCAGTATTTT.

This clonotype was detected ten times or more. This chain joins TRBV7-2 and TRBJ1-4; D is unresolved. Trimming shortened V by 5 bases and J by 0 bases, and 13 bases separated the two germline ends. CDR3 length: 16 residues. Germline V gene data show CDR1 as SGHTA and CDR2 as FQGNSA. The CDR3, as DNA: TGTGCCAGCAGCCCCCGAGTGGTTGCAACTAATGAAAAACTGTTTTTT. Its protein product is CASSPRVVATNEKLFF. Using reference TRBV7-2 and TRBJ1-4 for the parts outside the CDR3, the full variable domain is GAGVSQSPSNKVTEKGKDVELRCDPISGHTALYWYRQSLGQGLEFLIYFQGNSAPDKSGLPSDRFSAERTGGSVSTLTIQRTQQEDSAVYLCASSPRVVATNEKLFFGSGTQLSVL.

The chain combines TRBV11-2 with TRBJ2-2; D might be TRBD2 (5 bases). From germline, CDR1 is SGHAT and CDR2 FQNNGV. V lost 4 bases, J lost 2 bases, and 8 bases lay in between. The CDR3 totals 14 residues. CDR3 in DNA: TGTGCCAGCAGCTGGACTCTTAACACCGGGGAGCTGTTTTTT. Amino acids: CASSWTLNTGELFF.

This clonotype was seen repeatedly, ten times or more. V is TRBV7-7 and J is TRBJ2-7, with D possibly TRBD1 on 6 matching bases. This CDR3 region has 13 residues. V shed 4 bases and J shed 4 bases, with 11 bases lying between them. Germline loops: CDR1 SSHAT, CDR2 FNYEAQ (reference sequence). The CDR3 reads CASSSGQMYEQYF. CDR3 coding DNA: TGTGCCAGCAGCTCCGGACAGATGTACGAGCAGTACTTC.

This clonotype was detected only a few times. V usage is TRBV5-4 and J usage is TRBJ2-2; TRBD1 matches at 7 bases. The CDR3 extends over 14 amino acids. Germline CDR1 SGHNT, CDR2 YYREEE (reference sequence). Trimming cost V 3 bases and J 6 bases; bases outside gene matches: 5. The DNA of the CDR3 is TGTGCCAGCAGCTCAAGGGGGACAGCCGGGGAGCTGTTTTTT. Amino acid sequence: CASSSRGTAGELFF.